One and the same sample provided the 24 T cell receptor beta chains below, sequenced in a study of T cells in Graves' hyperthyroidism and ophthalmopathy. Template material for amplifying TCR beta CDR3 regions consisted of RNA transcripts. HTBI primers drove first-round RT-PCR of the TCR CDR3. Via MiXCR, TCRdb re-called the multiplex PCR reads, giving one row per CDR3 protein. The table lists 200,000 to 250,000 distinct CDR3 sequences, about a sixth of them singletons. The sample consisted of blood. These receptors came from a man aged 50-59 years with Graves' hyperthyroidism.

This clonotype was found many times. The chain carries TRBV11-3 and TRBJ2-3; TRBD2 aligns across 7 bases. In germline, CDR1 is SGHNT, CDR2 YENEEA. The junction had 13 bases not matched to a gene; V was cut back by 1 base and J by 6 bases. CDR3 length: 17 amino acids. The CDR3 reads CASSLGPGLSSGDTQYF. CDR3 bases: TGTGCCAGCAGCTTAGGACCGGGACTCTCTAGCGGCGATACGCAGTATTTT. Variable domain in full (rest from reference TRBV11-3 and TRBJ2-3): EAGVVQSPRYKIIEKKQPVAFWCNPISGHNTLYWYLQNLGQGPELLIRYENEEAVDDSQLPKDRFSAERLKGVDSTLKIQPAELGDSAVYLCASSLGPGLSSGDTQYFGPGTRLTVL.

This clonotype was observed at least ten times. The chain carries TRBV7-6 and TRBJ2-3, with 13 bases fitting TRBD2. V gave up 0 bases and J gave up 5 bases; unmatched junction bases: 8. The CDR3 sequence is 18 residues long. CDR1 and CDR2 from the germline V gene are SGHVS and FNYEAQ. The CDR3 bases are TGTGCCAGCAGCTTAGCGCATGAAGGACTAGCGGGAGTAGATACGCAGTATTTT. Translating gives CASSLAHEGLAGVDTQYF.

Only a few counts were recorded for this clonotype. The CDR3 loop is CASSGTGGNTEAFF. CDR3 in DNA: TGTGCCAGCAGCGGGACAGGGGGTAACACTGAAGCTTTCTTT. This sequence joins TRBV6-1 and TRBJ1-1, with 11 bases matching TRBD1. The germline V gene encodes CDR1 MNHNS and CDR2 SASEGT. The ends lost 6 bases at V and 2 bases at J; junction bases unmatched: 2. The length of the CDR3 is 14 residues.

This clonotype appeared many times. The gene calls are TRBV27 and TRBJ1-1, with 8 nucleotides matching TRBD1. CDR1 and CDR2 (germline): MNHEY, SMNVEV (reference sequence). The CDR3 sequence is 16 residues long. Trimming at V came to 8 bases and at J to 1 base, leaving 12 bases not matched to a gene. CDR3 loop: CASSRDRRFGNTEAFF. CDR3 nucleotide sequence: TGTGCCAGCTCACGGGACAGGAGGTTCGGGAACACTGAAGCTTTCTTT.

This clonotype was recorded at least ten times. This chain uses TRBV20-1 with TRBJ2-5; the match to TRBD2 covers 13 bases. The J segment lost 4 bases and the V segment lost 6 bases, leaving 8 bases of the junction unmatched. This CDR3 is 15 amino acids long. CDR1 is DFQATT, CDR2 SNEGSKA, per germline (reference sequence). The CDR3 sequence: CSAGTSGRDVETQYF. DNA of the CDR3: TGCAGTGCAGGCACTAGCGGGAGGGATGTAGAGACCCAGTACTTC.

A few counts support this clonotype. The V and J genes are TRBV7-3 and TRBJ2-1; D is possibly TRBD2 (6 bases). Trimming pared 2 bases from V and 9 bases from J, leaving 11 bases between. This CDR3 has 13 amino acids. Germline CDR1 and CDR2: SGHTA and FQGTGA. CDR3 residues: CASSLSVEGEQFF. The DNA for the CDR3 is TGTGCCAGCAGCTTATCGGTGGAGGGTGAGCAGTTCTTC.

This clonotype occurred many times. The V and J genes are TRBV20-1 and TRBJ2-1; D uncertain. This CDR3 comprises 13 residues. V lost 1 base and J lost 4, with 8 bases in between. Germline values: CDR1 DFQATT, CDR2 SNEGSKA (reference sequence). Written as DNA, the CDR3 is TGCAGTGCTAGAGTAGGTAATTACAATGAGCAGTTCTTC. Translated, it gives CSARVGNYNEQFF.

The chain links TRBV5-4 to TRBJ2-5; the match to TRBD1 covers 9 bases. The CDR3 consists of 15 residues. The germline gives CDR1 SGHNT, CDR2 YYREEE (reference sequence). V dropped 6 bases and J dropped 5; count of bases not matched to a gene: 11. CDR3 DNA: TGTGCCAGCATCATAGGACAGGGGTTCCTGGAGACCCAGTACTTC. Protein sequence: CASIIGQGFLETQYF.

This clonotype was counted many times. J is TRBJ2-1 and V is TRBV30; no reliable D call. The germline V and J ends were trimmed by 1 base and 10 bases, with 11 bases remaining between them. This CDR3 region has 12 residues. Germline V gene data show CDR1 as GTSNPN and CDR2 as SVGIG (reference sequence). CDR3 residues: CAWSGVRREQFF. DNA for the CDR3: TGTGCCTGGAGTGGCGTCCGGCGGGAGCAGTTCTTC.

With respect to this clonotype: Possible read error: a much larger clone is one base away. This sequence joins TRBV18 and TRBJ2-3; 11 positions match TRBD2. Germline CDR1 reads KGHSH; CDR2 reads LQKENI. This CDR3 has 13 amino acids. With 11 bases clipped from V and 7 bases from J, the junction kept 8 bases outside the gene matches. The CDR3 loop reads CAATSGSRNTQYF. In DNA form, the CDR3 reads TGTGCCGCCACTAGCGGGAGTCGGAATACGCAGTATTTT. Full variable domain (rest looked up from reference TRBV18 and TRBJ2-3): NAGVMQNPRHLVRRRGQEARLRCSPMKGHSHVYWYRQLPEEGLKFMVYLQKENIIDESGMPKERFSAEFPKEGPSILRIQQVVRGDSAAYFCAATSGSRNTQYFGPGTRLTVL.

This clonotype was detected ten times or more. The chain carries TRBV28 and TRBJ2-3; D may be TRBD1 or TRBD2 (6 bases each). CDR1 is MDHEN, CDR2 SYDVKM, per germline. Trimming took 1 base from V and 1 from J, leaving 21 bases between them. This CDR3 contains 19 residues. The CDR3 region has the DNA TGTGCCAGCAGTTTATTTGGAGGAGGGAGAGGGGGGCGCACAGATACGCAGTATTTT. Translated: CASSLFGGGRGGRTDTQYF.

This clonotype has a count of ten or more. The V and J genes are TRBV12-3 or TRBV12-4 and TRBJ1-3; D possibly corresponds to TRBD1 (5 bases). The CDR3 contains 14 residues. V was cut by 3 bases and J by 5 bases, with 11 bases left in between. Here the CDR3 DNA reads TGTGCCAGCAGTTTTGACAGCTTCCGAAACACCATATATTTT. It encodes CASSFDSFRNTIYF.

This clonotype occurred many times. One end of the junction varies from germline; a read error may be responsible. V is TRBV19 and J is TRBJ2-2; a possible D gene is TRBD1 (5 bases). This CDR3 region has 14 residues. CDR1 is LNHDA and CDR2 is SQIVND in the germline V gene (reference sequence). The CDR3 reads CASTIGAYTGELFF. The CDR3 nucleotides read TGTGCCAGTACTATAGGGGCTTACACCGGGGAGCTGTTTTTT.

The rearrangement uses TRBV5-1 and TRBJ2-3, with D tentatively TRBD2 (5 bases). The CDR3 has 15 residues. The V gene lost 2 bases and the J gene lost 2 bases, with 12 bases spanning the gap. Germline CDR1 SGHRS, CDR2 YFSETQ. The CDR3 loop reads CASSLSDFHTDTQYF. In DNA form, the CDR3 reads TGCGCCAGCAGCTTATCGGACTTTCACACAGATACGCAGTATTTT.

With regard to this clonotype: A much larger clone lies a single base off, so this may be a read error. The genes are TRBV20-1 and TRBJ1-1; D may be TRBD1 (6 bases). Germline V gene sequence: CDR1 DFQATT, CDR2 SNEGSKA (reference sequence). The CDR3 consists of 14 residues. Trimming shortened V by 1 base and J by 6 bases, and 15 bases separated the two germline ends. This CDR3 reads CSARGPGASPEAFF. As DNA, the CDR3 is TGCAGTGCTAGAGGTCCGGGGGCGAGCCCTGAAGCTTTCTTT.

V gene TRBV11-3 combines with J gene TRBJ2-7, with TRBD2 as a possible D gene (5 bases). V lost 5 bases and J 7 bases, leaving 15 bases between the germline ends. There are 13 residues in the CDR3. Germline CDR1 is SGHNT and CDR2 is YENEEA. The CDR3 DNA reads as TGTGCCAGCAGCAGTCACCCCACGGGAGAGCAGTACTTC. Encoded protein: CASSSHPTGEQYF. The full variable domain, its missing parts supplied by reference TRBV11-3 and TRBJ2-7, is EAGVVQSPRYKIIEKKQPVAFWCNPISGHNTLYWYLQNLGQGPELLIRYENEEAVDDSQLPKDRFSAERLKGVDSTLKIQPAELGDSAVYLCASSSHPTGEQYFGPGTRLTVT.

The V call is TRBV6-1, the J call TRBJ2-7; tentatively, D is TRBD2 (6 bases). Trimming took 6 bases from V and 3 from J, leaving 12 bases between them. Germline V CDR1 and CDR2: MNHNS, SASEGT. This CDR3 comprises 13 residues. CDR3 loop: CASRAGRVYEQYF. CDR3 coding DNA: TGTGCCAGCAGGGCGGGACGGGTCTACGAGCAGTACTTC.

In its sample, this clonotype was seen many times. The chain recombines TRBV7-6 with TRBJ2-1; D uncertain. The CDR3 covers 17 residues. Between the trimmed V and J ends, which lost 1 base and 6 bases, there was a span of 19 bases. Germline loops: CDR1 SGHVS, CDR2 FNYEAQ. The CDR3 is CASSLVGRLGRSNEQFF. CDR3 in DNA: TGTGCCAGCAGCTTAGTGGGTCGGCTAGGGCGTTCCAATGAGCAGTTCTTC.

J is TRBJ2-3 and V is TRBV7-8; the match to TRBD2 covers 13 bases. The CDR3 is made up of 15 amino acids. Germline CDR1 and CDR2: SGHVS and FQNEAQ. The V and J ends lost 5 bases and 5 bases, in that order; junction bases with no gene match: 4. Here the CDR3 reads CASSRLAGGGDTQYF. In DNA form, the CDR3 reads TGTGCCAGCAGCCGACTAGCGGGGGGAGGAGATACGCAGTATTTT.

Many counts were recorded for this clonotype. The genes are TRBV5-1 and TRBJ1-1; D remains ambiguous. The V end was cut by 4 bases, the J end by 1 base, with 11 bases between. The germline V gene encodes CDR1 SGHRS and CDR2 YFSETQ. This CDR3 contains 14 residues. CDR3 in DNA: TGCGCCAGCAGCCTGATTCAAGCGAACACTGAAGCTTTCTTT. It translates to CASSLIQANTEAFF.

This clonotype was counted a few times. The J gene is TRBJ1-3, the V gene TRBV5-1; D might be TRBD1 (6 bases). Germline V lookup: CDR1 SGHRS, CDR2 YFSETQ. Trimming removed 4 bases from V and 1 base from J, with 12 bases in between. This CDR3 comprises 15 residues. The CDR3 spells CASSPDRQSGNTIYF. The CDR3 coding sequence is TGCGCCAGCAGCCCCGACAGGCAATCTGGAAACACCATATATTTT.

This clonotype was picked up many times. V and J are TRBV28 and TRBJ1-1; D is ambiguous. Germline V lookup: CDR1 MDHEN, CDR2 SYDVKM. This CDR3 comprises 14 residues. The V and J ends lost 1 base and 8 bases respectively, with 14 bases between them. CDR3 loop: CASSLSQGSAEAFF. The CDR3 nucleotides are TGTGCCAGCAGTTTATCCCAAGGGTCAGCCGAAGCTTTCTTT. The complete variable domain, with remaining parts taken from reference TRBV28 and TRBJ1-1, reads DVKVTQSSRYLVKRTGEKVFLECVQDMDHENMFWYRQDPGLGLRLIYFSYDVKMKEKGDIPEGYSVSREKKERFSLILESASTNQTSMYLCASSLSQGSAEAFFGQGTRLTVV.

Regarding this clonotype: One end of the junction varies from germline; a read error may be responsible. J is TRBJ2-3 and V is TRBV28; D is unclear. CDR3 length: 15 residues. CDR1 is MDHEN and CDR2 is SYDVKM in the germline V gene. The CDR3 DNA is TGTGCCAGCAGGTCCGGATTACCACTGTCTGATACGCGGTATTTT. Translation gives CASRSGLPLSDTRYF.

This clonotype was picked up a small number of times. The V and J genes are TRBV14 and TRBJ1-1; D is ambiguous. V dropped 4 bases and J dropped 5 bases, with 11 bases sitting between them. Germline loops: CDR1 SGHDN, CDR2 FVKESK. This CDR3 is built from 13 residues. DNA of the CDR3: TGTGCCAGCAGCCCCTTCGACTCGACTGAAGCTTTCTTT. Translating gives CASSPFDSTEAFF.